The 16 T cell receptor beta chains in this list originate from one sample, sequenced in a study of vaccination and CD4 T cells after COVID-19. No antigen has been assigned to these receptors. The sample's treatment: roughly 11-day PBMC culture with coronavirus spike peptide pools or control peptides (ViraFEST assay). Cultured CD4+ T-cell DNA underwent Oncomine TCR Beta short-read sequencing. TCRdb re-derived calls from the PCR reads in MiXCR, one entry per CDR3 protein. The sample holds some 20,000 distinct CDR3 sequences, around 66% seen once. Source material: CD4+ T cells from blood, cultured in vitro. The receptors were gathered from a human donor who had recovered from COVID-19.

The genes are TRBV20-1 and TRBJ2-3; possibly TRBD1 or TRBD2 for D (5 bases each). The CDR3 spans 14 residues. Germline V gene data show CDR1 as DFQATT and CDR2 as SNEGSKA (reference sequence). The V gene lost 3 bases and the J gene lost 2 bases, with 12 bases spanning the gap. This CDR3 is CSARRQGATDTQYF. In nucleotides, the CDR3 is TGCAGTGCTAGGAGGCAGGGAGCCACAGATACGCAGTATTTT.

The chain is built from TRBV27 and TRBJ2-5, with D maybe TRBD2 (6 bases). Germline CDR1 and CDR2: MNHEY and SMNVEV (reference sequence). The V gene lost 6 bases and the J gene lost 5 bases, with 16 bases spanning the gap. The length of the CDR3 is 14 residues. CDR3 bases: TGTGCCAGCAGCATGGGTCTCGGAGGGGAGACCCAGTACTTC. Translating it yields CASSMGLGGETQYF.

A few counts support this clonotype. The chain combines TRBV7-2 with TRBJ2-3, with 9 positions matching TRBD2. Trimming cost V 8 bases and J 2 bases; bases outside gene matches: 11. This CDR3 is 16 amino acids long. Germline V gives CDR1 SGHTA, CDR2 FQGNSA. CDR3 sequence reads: CASRTGGGRATDTQYF. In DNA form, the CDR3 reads TGTGCCAGCCGCACCGGGGGCGGGAGGGCCACAGATACGCAGTATTTT.

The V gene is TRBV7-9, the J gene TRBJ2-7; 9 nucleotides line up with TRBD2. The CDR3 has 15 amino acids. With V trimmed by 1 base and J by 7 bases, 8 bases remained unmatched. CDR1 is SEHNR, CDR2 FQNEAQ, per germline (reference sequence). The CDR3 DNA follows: TGTGCCAGCAGCTTAGGTGTAGCGGGAGTGCGGGAGCAGTACTTC. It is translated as CASSLGVAGVREQYF.

In DNA form, the CDR3 reads TGCAGTGCTGGACAGACTAATTCACCCCTCCACTTT. It encodes CSAGQTNSPLHF. The rearrangement joins TRBV20-1 to TRBJ1-6; maybe TRBD1 (6 bases). Deletions cut 5 bases from V and 6 bases from J, with 8 bases between. The CDR3 covers 12 residues. The germline gives CDR1 DFQATT, CDR2 SNEGSKA (reference sequence).

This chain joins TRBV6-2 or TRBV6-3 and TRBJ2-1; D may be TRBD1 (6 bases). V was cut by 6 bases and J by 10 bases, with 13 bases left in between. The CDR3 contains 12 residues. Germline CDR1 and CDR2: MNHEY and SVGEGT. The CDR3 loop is CASSPKDREQFF. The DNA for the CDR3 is TGTGCCAGCAGCCCTAAAGACAGGGAGCAGTTCTTC.

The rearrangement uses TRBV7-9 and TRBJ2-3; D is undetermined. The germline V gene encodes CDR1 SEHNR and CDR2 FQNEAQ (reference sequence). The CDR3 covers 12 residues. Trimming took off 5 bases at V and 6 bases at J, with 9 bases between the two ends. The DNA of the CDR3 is TGTGCCAGCAGCCAAACCTGGGATACGCAGTATTTT. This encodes CASSQTWDTQYF.

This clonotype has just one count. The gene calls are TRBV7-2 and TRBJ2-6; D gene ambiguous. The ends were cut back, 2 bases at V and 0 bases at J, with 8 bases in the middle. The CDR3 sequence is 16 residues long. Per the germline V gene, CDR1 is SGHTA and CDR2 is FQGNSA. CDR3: CASSLYGNSGANVLTF. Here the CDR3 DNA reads TGTGCCAGCAGCTTATATGGGAACTCTGGGGCCAACGTCCTGACTTTC.

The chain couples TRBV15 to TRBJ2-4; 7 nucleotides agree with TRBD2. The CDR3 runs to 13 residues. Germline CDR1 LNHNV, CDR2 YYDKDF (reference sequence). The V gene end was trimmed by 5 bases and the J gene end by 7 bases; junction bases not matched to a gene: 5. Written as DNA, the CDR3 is TGTGCCACCAGCGGCGGGGGTGCGAACATTCAGTACTTC. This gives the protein CATSGGGANIQYF.

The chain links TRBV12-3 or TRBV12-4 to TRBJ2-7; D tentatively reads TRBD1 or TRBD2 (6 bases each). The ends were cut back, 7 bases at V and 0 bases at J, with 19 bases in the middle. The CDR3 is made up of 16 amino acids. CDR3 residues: CASTPWGAGSSYEQYF. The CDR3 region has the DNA TGTGCCAGCACCCCTTGGGGGGCAGGGAGCTCCTACGAGCAGTACTTC.

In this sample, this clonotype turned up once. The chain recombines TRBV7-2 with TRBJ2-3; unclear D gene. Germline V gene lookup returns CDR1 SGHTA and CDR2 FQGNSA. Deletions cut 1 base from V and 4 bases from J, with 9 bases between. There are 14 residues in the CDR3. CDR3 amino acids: CASSLERVSDTQYF. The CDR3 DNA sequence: TGTGCCAGCAGCTTAGAACGGGTCTCAGATACGCAGTATTTT.

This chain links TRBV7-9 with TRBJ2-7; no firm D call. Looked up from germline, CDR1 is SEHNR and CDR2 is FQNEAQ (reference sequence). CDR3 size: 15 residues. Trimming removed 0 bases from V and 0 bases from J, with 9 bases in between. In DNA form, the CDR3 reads TGTGCCAGCAGCTTAGCGGGATTGCTCTCCTACGAGCAGTACTTC. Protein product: CASSLAGLLSYEQYF.

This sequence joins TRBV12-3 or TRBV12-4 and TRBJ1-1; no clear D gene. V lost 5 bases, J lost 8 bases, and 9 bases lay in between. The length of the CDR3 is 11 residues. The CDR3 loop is CASSQWTEAFF. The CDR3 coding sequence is TGTGCCAGCAGTCAATGGACGGAAGCTTTCTTT.

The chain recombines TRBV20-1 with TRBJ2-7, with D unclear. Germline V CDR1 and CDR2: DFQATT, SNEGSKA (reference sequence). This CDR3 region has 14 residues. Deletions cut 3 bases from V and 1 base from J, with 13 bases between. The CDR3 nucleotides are TGCAGTGCTAGCGAGTCCTTTTTATCCTACGAGCAGTACTTC. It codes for CSASESFLSYEQYF.

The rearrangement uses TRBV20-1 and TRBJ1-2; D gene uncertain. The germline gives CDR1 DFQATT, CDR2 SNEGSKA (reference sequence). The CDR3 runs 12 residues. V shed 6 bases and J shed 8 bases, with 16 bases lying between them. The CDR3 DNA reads TGCAGTGCGCTTTTAACGGCCGGGGGCTACACCTTC. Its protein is CSALLTAGGYTF.

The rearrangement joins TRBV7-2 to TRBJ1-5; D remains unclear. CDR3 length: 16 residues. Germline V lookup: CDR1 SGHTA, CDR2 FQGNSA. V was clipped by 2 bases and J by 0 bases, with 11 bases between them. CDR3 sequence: CASSLSPDHSNQPQHF. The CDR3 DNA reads TGTGCCAGCAGCTTATCTCCAGACCATAGCAATCAGCCCCAGCATTTT. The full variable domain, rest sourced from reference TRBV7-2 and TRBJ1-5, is GAGVSQSPSNKVTEKGKDVELRCDPISGHTALYWYRQSLGQGLEFLIYFQGNSAPDKSGLPSDRFSAERTGGSVSTLTIQRTQQEDSAVYLCASSLSPDHSNQPQHFGDGTRLSIL.